In its sample, the clone carrying this T cell receptor (beta chain) was seen a few times. Time point: persistent/refractory GD, antithyroid drugs over 5 years with positive TRAb. The TCR library was made from RNA that had been extracted from PBMCs in TRIzol. Relying on iRepertoire HTBI primers and Arm-PCR of CDR3 regions, the team built TCR beta libraries. TCRdb redid the calling of the multiplex PCR reads with MiXCR, one entry per CDR3 protein. This table has around 460,000 distinct CDR3 sequences, 20% to 25% appearing once. This sample was taken from a study of regulatory T cells in long-lasting Graves disease. The germline CDR1 and CDR2 sequences are MNHEY and SMNVEV (reference sequence). The CDR3 is 15 residues long. V lost 0 bases, J lost 4 bases, and 13 bases lay in between.

This TCR was sampled from a female donor with Graves disease. This chain uses TRBV27 with TRBJ2-7, with D perhaps TRBD2 (5 bases). Sequences were derived from peripheral blood mononuclear cells (PBMCs), sampled when the disease was refractory, from a patient treated with antithyroid drugs. The CDR3 coding sequence is TGTGCCAGCAGTTTATCCTCGGGATACGTTTACGAGCAGTACTTC. Translating it yields CASSLSSGYVYEQYF.